The TCR beta chain described here comes from a study of memory CD4+ T cells and cytomegalovirus serostatus. TCRdb's table, derived via immunoSEQ multiplex PCR, lists solely in-frame clones and lacks some. The repertoire holds about 50,000 clones, with approximately 83% as singletons. There are a few counts of this clone. Germline lookup yields CDR1 SGHRS and CDR2 YFSETQ. The CDR3 consists of 15 residues. Trimming left V 0 bases short and J 7 bases short, with 15 bases between. The sort gate was single viable CD3+CD4+CD8-CD45RO+ cells for memory CD4+ T cells. Specimen: memory CD4+ T cells from blood. The chain carries TRBV5-1 and TRBJ2-3; D gene ambiguous. This clonotype was obtained from an adult in good health and CMV-seronegative. The CDR3 loop reads CASSLVGAEINTQYF. In nucleotides, the CDR3 is TGCGCCAGCAGCTTGGTTGGTGCGGAAATTAATACGCAGTATTTT. The entire variable domain, with the rest obtained from reference TRBV5-1 and TRBJ2-3, is as follows: KAGVTQTPRYLIKTRGQQVTLSCSPISGHRSVSWYQQTPGQGLQFLFEYFSETQRNKGNFPGRFSGRQFSNSRSEMNVSTLELGDSALYLCASSLVGAEINTQYFGPGTRLTVL.